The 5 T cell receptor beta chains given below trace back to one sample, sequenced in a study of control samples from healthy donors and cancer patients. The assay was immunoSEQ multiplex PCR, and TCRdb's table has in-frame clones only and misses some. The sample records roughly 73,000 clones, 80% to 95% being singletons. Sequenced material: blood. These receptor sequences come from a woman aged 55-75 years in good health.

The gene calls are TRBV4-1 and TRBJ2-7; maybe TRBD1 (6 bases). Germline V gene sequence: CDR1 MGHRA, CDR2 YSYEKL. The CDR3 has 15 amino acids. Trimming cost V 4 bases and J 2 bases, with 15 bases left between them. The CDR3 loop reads CASSPRDTLTYEQYF. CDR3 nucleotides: TGCGCCAGCAGCCCCCGGGACACCTTAACCTACGAGCAGTACTTC.

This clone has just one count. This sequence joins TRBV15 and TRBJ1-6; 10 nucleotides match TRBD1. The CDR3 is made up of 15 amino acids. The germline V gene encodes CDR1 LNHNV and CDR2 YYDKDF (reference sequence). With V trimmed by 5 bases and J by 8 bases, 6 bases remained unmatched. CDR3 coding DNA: TGTGCCACCAGCGGGGGGGGGACAGGGGATTCACCCCTCCACTTT. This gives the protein CATSGGGTGDSPLHF.

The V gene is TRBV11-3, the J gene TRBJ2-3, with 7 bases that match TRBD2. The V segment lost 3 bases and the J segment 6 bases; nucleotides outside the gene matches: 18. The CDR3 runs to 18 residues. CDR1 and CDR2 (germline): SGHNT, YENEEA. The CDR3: CASSLGSTSSSRADTQYF. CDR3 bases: TGTGCCAGCAGCTTGGGCTCGACTAGCTCCAGTCGTGCGGATACGCAGTATTTT.

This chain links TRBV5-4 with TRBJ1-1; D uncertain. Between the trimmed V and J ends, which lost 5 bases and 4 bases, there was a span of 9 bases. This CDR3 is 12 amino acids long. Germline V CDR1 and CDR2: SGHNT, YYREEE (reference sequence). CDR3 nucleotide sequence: TGTGCCAGCAGGGCCGTGGGCACTGAAGCTTTCTTT. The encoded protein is CASRAVGTEAFF.

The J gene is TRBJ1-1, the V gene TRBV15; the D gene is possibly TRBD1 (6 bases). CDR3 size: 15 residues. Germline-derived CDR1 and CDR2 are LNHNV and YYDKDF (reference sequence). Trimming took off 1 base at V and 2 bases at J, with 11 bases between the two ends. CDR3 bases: TGTGCCACCAGCAGAGTGCCAGGGGTTAACACTGAAGCTTTCTTT. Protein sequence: CATSRVPGVNTEAFF.